A single sample is the source of the 21 T cell receptor beta chains below, sequenced in a study of cytomegalovirus exposure and HLA in healthy donors. The data were produced by immunoSEQ multiplex PCR, yet TCRdb's version contains in-frame clones alone and is incomplete. The table records tens of thousands of clones, approximately 95% of them present only once. The sequencing input was PBMCs. Source of these receptors: a woman aged 18-29 years in good health and CMV-seropositive.

The V gene is TRBV6-6, the J gene TRBJ2-1; 8 bases align to TRBD1. J lost 0 bases, V lost 5 bases, and 6 bases had no gene match. The CDR3 is 16 amino acids. Germline CDR1 is MNHNY and CDR2 is SVGAGI (reference sequence). The CDR3 spells CASSPNRGSSYNEQFF. The CDR3, as DNA: TGTGCCAGCAGTCCCAACAGGGGGAGCTCCTACAATGAGCAGTTCTTC.

V is TRBV5-1 and J is TRBJ1-1; no definite D call. Trimming stripped 5 bases from V and 4 bases from J, with 15 bases between. Germline CDR1 SGHRS, CDR2 YFSETQ. The length of the CDR3 is 14 residues. The CDR3 here is CASRSTFGSTEAFF. In DNA, the CDR3 is TGCGCCAGCAGGTCTACCTTTGGGAGCACTGAAGCTTTCTTT.

This clone was counted a single time. The V call is TRBV6-5, the J call TRBJ2-1; 10 bases are a match to TRBD2. The V segment lost 0 bases and the J segment 7 bases; nucleotides outside the gene matches: 6. The CDR3 contains 16 residues. CDR1 and CDR2 (germline): MNHEY, SVGAGI. CDR3 in amino acids: CASSYSRTSGGNEQFF. The CDR3 coding sequence is TGTGCCAGCAGTTACTCCCGGACTAGCGGAGGGAATGAGCAGTTCTTC.

J is TRBJ2-3 and V is TRBV6-6; D uncertain. The CDR3 has 15 residues. The V gene lost 0 bases and the J gene lost 4 bases, with 11 bases spanning the gap. Germline assignment: CDR1 MNHNY and CDR2 SVGAGI (reference sequence). The CDR3 sequence: CASSYSRMVPDTQYF. Here the CDR3 DNA reads TGTGCCAGCAGTTACTCGAGGATGGTCCCAGATACGCAGTATTTT.

In its sample, this clone was seen once. This chain connects TRBV30 to TRBJ1-4, with a possible D match to TRBD1 (5 bases). V shed 2 bases and J shed 6 bases, with 7 bases lying between them. CDR1 is GTSNPN, CDR2 SVGIG, per germline (reference sequence). This CDR3 has 12 amino acids. CDR3 nucleotide sequence: TGTGCCTGGAGTACAGGCTATGAAAAACTGTTTTTT. The encoded protein is CAWSTGYEKLFF. The whole variable domain, remainder taken from reference TRBV30 and TRBJ1-4, is SQTIHQWPATLVQPVGSPLSLECTVEGTSNPNLYWYRQAAGRGLQLLFYSVGIGQISSEVPQNLSASRPQDRQFILSSKKLLLSDSGFYLCAWSTGYEKLFFGSGTQLSVL.

The gene calls are TRBV4-1 and TRBJ2-5; tentative D call: TRBD1 (6 bases). Germline values: CDR1 MGHRA, CDR2 YSYEKL. Trimming cost V 1 base and J 2 bases, with 17 bases left between them. The CDR3 has 17 residues. The CDR3 DNA reads as TGCGCCAGCAGCCAAGGAGGCCTCAGGGGTAGTCAAGAGACCCAGTACTTC. It translates to CASSQGGLRGSQETQYF.

This chain connects TRBV12-5 to TRBJ1-1, with D possibly being TRBD1 (5 bases). Trimming cost V 5 bases and J 1 base, with 8 bases left between them. From germline, CDR1 is LGHNT and CDR2 FRNRAP. The CDR3 length is 13 residues. The CDR3 reads CASGPQENTEAFF. CDR3 nucleotides: TGTGCTAGTGGTCCACAGGAGAACACTGAAGCTTTCTTT. Full variable domain (outside the CDR3, taken from reference TRBV12-5 and TRBJ1-1): DARVTQTPRHKVTEMGQEVTMRCQPILGHNTVFWYRQTMMQGLELLAYFRNRAPLDDSGMPKDRFSAEMPDATLATLKIQPSEPRDSAVYFCASGPQENTEAFFGQGTRLTVV.

The V and J genes are TRBV19 and TRBJ1-2; D call uncertain. Germline V gene data show CDR1 as LNHDA and CDR2 as SQIVND (reference sequence). The V end was cut by 0 bases, the J end by 8 bases, with 22 bases between. The CDR3 length is 17 residues. The CDR3 nucleotides are TGTGCCAGTAGTATAGATTCTCGGACTCAGCTAATACGGGGCTACACCTTC. Amino acid sequence: CASSIDSRTQLIRGYTF.

This chain links TRBV4-1 with TRBJ1-2; TRBD1 aligns across 8 bases. The CDR3 sequence is 14 residues long. V lost 1 base and J lost 8; bases outside the gene matches: 6. The germline gives CDR1 MGHRA, CDR2 YSYEKL. Here the CDR3 DNA reads TGCGCCAGCAGCCAAGGGAGGGACAGGAAAGGCTACACCTTC. This translates into CASSQGRDRKGYTF.

In nucleotides, the CDR3 is TGCGCCAGCAGCAACCGGGACACAGTAGGCAATCAGCCCCAGCATTTT. Its protein product is CASSNRDTVGNQPQHF. The chain employs TRBV4-1 and TRBJ1-5; D possibly corresponds to TRBD1 (6 bases). CDR3 length: 16 residues. V was trimmed by 5 bases and J by 2 bases, leaving 16 bases between them. CDR1 is MGHRA, CDR2 YSYEKL, per germline.

The CDR3 nucleotides are TGTGCCAGCAGTTACAGGGTCTGGACTGAAGCTTTCTTT. Its protein product is CASSYRVWTEAFF. The chain links TRBV28 to TRBJ1-1, with a weak D call TRBD1 (6 bases). The CDR3 is 13 amino acids. Germline CDR1 and CDR2: MDHEN and SYDVKM. The V end lost 4 bases, the J end lost 5 bases, and 11 bases lay between the germline ends. Full variable domain (remainder filled in from reference TRBV28 and TRBJ1-1): DVKVTQSSRYLVKRTGEKVFLECVQDMDHENMFWYRQDPGLGLRLIYFSYDVKMKEKGDIPEGYSVSREKKERFSLILESASTNQTSMYLCASSYRVWTEAFFGQGTRLTVV.

The rearrangement links TRBV19 to TRBJ2-7; 8 nucleotides agree with TRBD1. The CDR3 runs 15 residues. Per the germline V gene, CDR1 is LNHDA and CDR2 is SQIVND (reference sequence). The V and J ends lost 5 bases and 3 bases, in that order; junction bases with no gene match: 9. This CDR3 is CASSLSHRGDYEQYF. Written as DNA, the CDR3 is TGTGCCAGTAGTCTCTCCCACAGGGGGGACTACGAGCAGTACTTC.

The chain recombines TRBV5-4 with TRBJ1-2, with 9 bases matching TRBD1. With V trimmed by 4 bases and J by 8 bases, 15 bases remained unmatched. Germline CDR1 reads SGHNT; CDR2 reads YYREEE (reference sequence). The CDR3 consists of 16 residues. CDR3 nucleotides: TGTGCCAGCAGCGAAAGTGGGACAGGGCCAGGAGACGGCTACACCTTC. Its translation: CASSESGTGPGDGYTF. Full variable domain (outside the CDR3, taken from reference TRBV5-4 and TRBJ1-2): ETGVTQSPTHLIKTRGQQVTLRCSSQSGHNTVSWYQQALGQGPQFIFQYYREEENGRGNFPPRFSGLQFPNYSSELNVNALELDDSALYLCASSESGTGPGDGYTFGSGTRLTVV.

This clone occurred a few times. The chain employs TRBV5-4 and TRBJ1-4, with D tentatively TRBD1 (6 bases). The germline V and J ends were trimmed by 6 bases and 8 bases, with 17 bases remaining between them. This CDR3 is built from 14 residues. CDR1 is SGHNT, CDR2 YYREEE, per germline (reference sequence). CDR3 amino acids: CASTQLGGEEKLFF. As DNA, the CDR3 is TGTGCCAGCACCCAATTAGGGGGGGAAGAAAAACTGTTTTTT.

The chain employs TRBV2 and TRBJ2-6; maybe TRBD1 (6 bases). Trimming removed 5 bases at V and 2 bases at J, with 13 bases between. This CDR3 contains 16 residues. Germline values: CDR1 SNHLY, CDR2 FYNNEI. CDR3 sequence: CASSREQGPGANVLTF. DNA of the CDR3: TGTGCCAGCAGTCGGGAACAGGGACCTGGGGCCAACGTCCTGACTTTC. Drawing the rest from reference TRBV2 and TRBJ2-6, the complete variable domain is EPEVTQTPSHQVTQMGQEVILRCVPISNHLYFYWYRQILGQKVEFLVSFYNNEISEKSEIFDDQFSVERPDGSNFTLKIRSTKLEDSAMYFCASSREQGPGANVLTFGAGSRLTVL.

The chain is built from TRBV4-1 and TRBJ1-1; 8 nucleotides line up with TRBD1. This CDR3 is 19 amino acids long. The V segment lost 1 base and the J segment 5 bases; nucleotides outside the gene matches: 18. Germline values: CDR1 MGHRA, CDR2 YSYEKL. In DNA, the CDR3 is TGCGCCAGCAGCCAAGGGACAGGGAGTTTTCAAGGACAACGGACTGAAGCTTTCTTT. The encoded protein is CASSQGTGSFQGQRTEAFF.

The chain employs TRBV27 and TRBJ1-2; 7 nucleotides align to TRBD1. The germline CDR1 and CDR2 sequences are MNHEY and SMNVEV (reference sequence). V lost 6 bases to trimming and J lost 4 bases; unmatched junction nucleotides: 2. This CDR3 region has 12 residues. The CDR3 protein is CASSGTAYGYTF. The CDR3 DNA follows: TGTGCCAGCAGCGGGACAGCCTATGGCTACACCTTC.

This chain links TRBV2 with TRBJ1-3; D is unclear. The CDR3 is made up of 14 amino acids. Germline CDR1 and CDR2: SNHLY and FYNNEI. V lost 4 bases and J lost 0, with 7 bases in between. The CDR3 spells CASSGLISGNTIYF. The CDR3 bases are TGTGCCAGCAGTGGGCTGATCTCTGGAAACACCATATATTTT.

The genes are TRBV5-1 and TRBJ2-1, with 7 bases fitting TRBD1. This CDR3 contains 15 residues. Trimming at V came to 0 bases and at J to 8 bases, leaving 8 bases not matched to a gene. Per the germline V gene, CDR1 is SGHRS and CDR2 is YFSETQ. The CDR3 DNA reads as TGCGCCAGCAGCTTGGTGGCCAGGGGGTCAGATGAGCAGTTCTTC. It yields the protein CASSLVARGSDEQFF. The whole variable domain, filled in from reference TRBV5-1 and TRBJ2-1, reads KAGVTQTPRYLIKTRGQQVTLSCSPISGHRSVSWYQQTPGQGLQFLFEYFSETQRNKGNFPGRFSGRQFSNSRSEMNVSTLELGDSALYLCASSLVARGSDEQFFGPGTRLTVL.

In DNA form, the CDR3 reads TGCGCCAGCAGCAGAGAGCGGGGGGTCCCAGATACGCAGTATTTT. Translating gives CASSRERGVPDTQYF. The rearrangement links TRBV5-1 to TRBJ2-3; 9 nucleotides line up with TRBD2. The germline gives CDR1 SGHRS, CDR2 YFSETQ. This CDR3 region has 15 residues. V shed 4 bases and J 4 bases; nucleotides not matched to a gene: 7.

CDR3 sequence: CASSRQGQGFEKLFF. The CDR3 coding sequence is TGTGCCAGCAGCCGCCAGGGGCAGGGTTTTGAAAAACTGTTTTTT. The rearrangement links TRBV7-9 to TRBJ1-4; the D gene is possibly TRBD1 (6 bases). V was clipped by 5 bases and J by 7 bases, with 17 bases between them. The CDR3 spans 15 residues. The germline CDR1 and CDR2 sequences are SEHNR and FQNEAQ (reference sequence).